This T cell receptor beta chain stems from a study of OX40 agonist ivuxolimab in advanced cancers. Whole-study findings and limits: Among patients with partial responses at 0.1-3.0 mg/kg, clonal expansion was among the lowest.

For this clone: As yet, its antigen is unknown.

Only in-frame clones appear in the TCRdb table, and some are missing; sequencing was by immunoSEQ multiplex PCR. Of around 61,000 clones in the sample, roughly 80% were seen once. J was trimmed by 0 bases and V by 5 bases; bases with no gene match: 4. CDR3 size: 14 residues. Germline assignment: CDR1 SGHTA and CDR2 FQGTGA. The TCR comes from an adult with an advanced solid tumor such as melanoma, head and neck, liver or kidney cancer. Source: CD4+ or CD8+ T cells sorted from blood, taken in a trial of the OX40 agonist ivuxolimab. The chain is built from TRBV7-3 and TRBJ2-7; TRBD1 aligns across 7 bases. Here the CDR3 reads CASSRDSLSYEQYF. CDR3 in DNA: TGTGCCAGCAGCCGGGACAGTCTCTCCTACGAGCAGTACTTC.